This section outlines one T cell receptor (beta chain) sequence together with its context. No antigen is known for it. The entry originates in a study of cytomegalovirus exposure and HLA in healthy donors. General study findings and limits: Rare TCR sequences predominated, though certain public TCRs were found in many donors. Reports described diagnosis of cytomegalovirus status by the classifier as highly specific and sensitive.

V shed 1 base, J shed 6 bases, and the junction held 13 bases outside the gene matches. The germline V gene has CDR1 SGHVS and CDR2 FNYEAQ. This CDR3 has 18 residues. 13 Jbeta primers and 60 Vbeta primers were used for the PCR. Only in-frame clones appear in the TCRdb table, and some are missing; sequencing was by immunoSEQ multiplex PCR. The data contain some 130,000 clones, around three quarters of them singletons. The chain uses TRBV7-6 and TRBJ1-5; 9 bases match TRBD1. This sequence originates from a woman aged 60 to 75 in good health and CMV-seropositive. The sequencing input was PBMCs. CDR3 region: CASSLVRDRERSVQPQHF. DNA of the CDR3: TGTGCCAGCAGCTTAGTAAGGGACAGGGAAAGATCGGTTCAGCCCCAGCATTTT.